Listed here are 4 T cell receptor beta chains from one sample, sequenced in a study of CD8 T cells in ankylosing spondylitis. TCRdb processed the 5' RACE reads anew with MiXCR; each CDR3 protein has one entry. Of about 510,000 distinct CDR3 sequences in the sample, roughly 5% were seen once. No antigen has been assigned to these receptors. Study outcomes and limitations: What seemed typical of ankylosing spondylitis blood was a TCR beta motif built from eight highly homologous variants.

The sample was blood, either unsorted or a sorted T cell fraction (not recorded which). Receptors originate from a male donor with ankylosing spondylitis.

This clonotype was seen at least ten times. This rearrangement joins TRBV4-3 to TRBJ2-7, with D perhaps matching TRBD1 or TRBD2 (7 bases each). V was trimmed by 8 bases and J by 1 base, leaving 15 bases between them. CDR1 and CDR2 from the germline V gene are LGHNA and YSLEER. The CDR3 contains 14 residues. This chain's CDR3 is CASGRDRFSYEQYF. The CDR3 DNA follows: TGCGCCAGCGGGAGGGACAGATTTTCCTACGAGCAGTACTTC.

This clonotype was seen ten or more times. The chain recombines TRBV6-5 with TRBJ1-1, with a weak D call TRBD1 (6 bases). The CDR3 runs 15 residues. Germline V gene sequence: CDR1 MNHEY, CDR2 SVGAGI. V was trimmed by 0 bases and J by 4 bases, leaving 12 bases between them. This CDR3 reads CASSYSGRGFTEAFF. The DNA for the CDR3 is TGTGCCAGCAGTTACTCCGGCAGGGGATTCACTGAAGCTTTCTTT.

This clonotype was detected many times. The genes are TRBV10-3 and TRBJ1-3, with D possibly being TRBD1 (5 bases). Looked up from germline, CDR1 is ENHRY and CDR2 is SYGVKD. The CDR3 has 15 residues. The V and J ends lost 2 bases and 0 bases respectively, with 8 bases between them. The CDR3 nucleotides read TGTGCCATCAGTGAGACGGGGGGCTCTGGAAACACCATATATTTT. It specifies CAISETGGSGNTIYF.

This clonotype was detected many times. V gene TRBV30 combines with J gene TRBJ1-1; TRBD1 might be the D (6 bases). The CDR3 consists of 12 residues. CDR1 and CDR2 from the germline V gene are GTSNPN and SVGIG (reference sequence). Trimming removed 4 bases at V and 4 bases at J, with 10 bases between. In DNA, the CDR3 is TGTGCCTGGAACAGGGTGGGCACTGAAGCTTTCTTT. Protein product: CAWNRVGTEAFF.